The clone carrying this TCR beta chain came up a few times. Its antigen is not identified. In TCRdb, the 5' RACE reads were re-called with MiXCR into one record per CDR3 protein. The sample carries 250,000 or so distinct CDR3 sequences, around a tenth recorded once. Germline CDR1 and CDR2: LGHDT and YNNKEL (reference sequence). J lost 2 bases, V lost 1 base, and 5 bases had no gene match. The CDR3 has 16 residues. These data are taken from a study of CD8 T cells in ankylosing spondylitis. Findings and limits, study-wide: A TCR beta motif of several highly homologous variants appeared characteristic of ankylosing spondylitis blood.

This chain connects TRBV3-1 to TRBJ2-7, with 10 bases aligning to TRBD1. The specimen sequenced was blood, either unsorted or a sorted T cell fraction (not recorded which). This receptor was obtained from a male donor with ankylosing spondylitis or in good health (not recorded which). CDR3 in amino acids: CASSQVWDRGPYEQYF. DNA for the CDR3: TGTGCCAGCAGCCAAGTATGGGACAGGGGACCCTACGAGCAGTACTTC.